This is a list of T cell receptor beta chains from one sample in a study of T-cell memory formation after mild COVID-19. TCRdb re-called the 5' RACE reads through MiXCR, storing one row per CDR3 protein. The data show 250,000 to 300,000 distinct CDR3 sequences, around 15% seen once. The specimen sequenced was PBMCs or a T cell subset sorted from them (not recorded which). These receptor sequences come from a man aged 18 to 29 who had mild COVID-19 (a few samples of this study predate the infection). Cell type and time point are not known. CDR3s include the opening cysteine and the closing phenylalanine or tryptophan. The D gene is left open where the match is weak. Size is stated for part of the rows, as once, few or many counts, or as a class when the clone is expanded.

j_gene: TRBJ2-1
d_gene: -
v_gene: TRBV6-5
abundance: -
CDR3nt: TGTGCCAGCAGCAGGGCGGCCGTGGGTGAGCAGTTCTTC
CDR3aa: CASSRAAVGEQFF

j_gene: TRBJ2-6
d_gene: -
v_gene: TRBV12-3/TRBV12-4
abundance: -
CDR3nt: TGTGCCAGCAGTTTAGGGGCAGGGGCTGGGGCCAACGTCCTGACTTTC
CDR3aa: CASSLGAGAGANVLTF

j_gene: TRBJ1-1
d_gene: -
v_gene: TRBV4-1
abundance: few
CDR3nt: TGCGCCAGCAGCCAAAGAGGGGAGGTGAAAGCTTTCTTT
CDR3aa: CASSQRGEVKAFF

j_gene: TRBJ2-3
d_gene: TRBD2
v_gene: TRBV7-3
abundance: -
CDR3nt: TGTGCCAGCAGCACCACTAGCGGGGGCAGGGATACGCAGTATTTT
CDR3aa: CASSTTSGGRDTQYF

j_gene: TRBJ1-5
d_gene: -
v_gene: TRBV28
abundance: -
CDR3nt: TGTGCCAGTAGGGCGCCCGACCGCAATCAGCCCCAGCATTTT
CDR3aa: CASRAPDRNQPQHF

j_gene: TRBJ2-7
d_gene: -
v_gene: TRBV27
abundance: -
CDR3nt: TGTGCCAGCAGTTTATCGTTCCAGTACGAGCAGTACTTC
CDR3aa: CASSLSFQYEQYF

j_gene: TRBJ1-2
d_gene: -
v_gene: TRBV14
abundance: -
CDR3nt: TGTGCCAGCAGCCAAGATCCCGGGGTTCGGATCGATGGCTACACCTTC
CDR3aa: CASSQDPGVRIDGYTF

j_gene: TRBJ1-2
d_gene: -
v_gene: TRBV12-3/TRBV12-4
abundance: few
CDR3nt: TGTGCCAGCAGTTTACGACAGTGGAATGGCTACACCTTC
CDR3aa: CASSLRQWNGYTF

j_gene: TRBJ1-5
d_gene: -
v_gene: TRBV7-9
abundance: -
CDR3nt: TGTGCCAGTGCCCCTTCCGGGGGTAGCAATCAGCCCCAGCATTTT
CDR3aa: CASAPSGGSNQPQHF

j_gene: TRBJ2-5
d_gene: -
v_gene: TRBV28
abundance: -
CDR3nt: TGTGCCAGCAGTTTATCAGTCCTTGGATGGGAGACCCAGTACTTC
CDR3aa: CASSLSVLGWETQYF

j_gene: TRBJ1-1
d_gene: -
v_gene: TRBV6-2/TRBV6-3
abundance: few
CDR3nt: TGTGCCAGCAACAAGCGATGGAACACTGAAGCTTTCTTT
CDR3aa: CASNKRWNTEAFF

j_gene: TRBJ1-2
d_gene: TRBD1
v_gene: TRBV3-1
abundance: few
CDR3nt: TGTGCCAGCAGCCCAAGGACAGGAGACTATGGCTACACCTTC
CDR3aa: CASSPRTGDYGYTF

j_gene: TRBJ1-1
d_gene: TRBD1
v_gene: TRBV6-5
abundance: few
CDR3nt: TGTGCCAGCAGTTACTCGAATACAGGGGGGGCTTTCTTT
CDR3aa: CASSYSNTGGAFF

j_gene: TRBJ1-1
d_gene: TRBD1
v_gene: TRBV10-3
abundance: -
CDR3nt: TGTGCCATCAGTGGACGACTTGACAGGGGTGAAGCTTTCTTT
CDR3aa: CAISGRLDRGEAFF

j_gene: TRBJ2-1
d_gene: -
v_gene: TRBV6-2/TRBV6-3
abundance: few
CDR3nt: TGTGCCAGCAGTCAGGTGGGCGAGCAGTTCTTC
CDR3aa: CASSQVGEQFF

j_gene: TRBJ1-1
d_gene: -
v_gene: TRBV6-1
abundance: -
CDR3nt: TGTGCCAGCAGTGAACCTAGCATGTTGGGGAACACTGAAGCTTTCTTT
CDR3aa: CASSEPSMLGNTEAFF

j_gene: TRBJ2-3
d_gene: -
v_gene: TRBV4-2
abundance: few
CDR3nt: TGTGCCAGCAGCCTCGAATTCCTGATAGGCACAGATACGCAGTATTTT
CDR3aa: CASSLEFLIGTDTQYF

j_gene: TRBJ2-2
d_gene: -
v_gene: TRBV5-5
abundance: -
CDR3nt: TGTGCCAGCAGCTTGTGGAGAGGCTCCGGGGAGCTGTTTTTT
CDR3aa: CASSLWRGSGELFF

j_gene: TRBJ2-7
d_gene: -
v_gene: TRBV7-9
abundance: few
CDR3nt: TGTGCCAGCAGCTTAGACAGGGTCGAGCAGTACTTC
CDR3aa: CASSLDRVEQYF

j_gene: TRBJ2-6
d_gene: -
v_gene: TRBV5-1
abundance: -
CDR3nt: TGCGCCAGCAGCTTGATTGGCGCTGGGGCCAACGTCCTGACTTTC
CDR3aa: CASSLIGAGANVLTF

j_gene: TRBJ1-4
d_gene: TRBD1
v_gene: TRBV12-3/TRBV12-4
abundance: -
CDR3nt: TGTGCCAGCAGCACAGGGGGCGCGGGTGAAAAACTGTTTTTT
CDR3aa: CASSTGGAGEKLFF

j_gene: TRBJ2-5
d_gene: -
v_gene: TRBV6-5
abundance: few
CDR3nt: TGTGCCAGCAGTTATGAAGGTTTGGAGACCCAGTACTTC
CDR3aa: CASSYEGLETQYF

j_gene: TRBJ1-4
d_gene: -
v_gene: TRBV11-2
abundance: few
CDR3nt: TGTGCCAGCAGCAGCTTAGGGATACAGAGGGAAAAACTGTTTTTT
CDR3aa: CASSSLGIQREKLFF

j_gene: TRBJ2-7
d_gene: -
v_gene: TRBV7-2
abundance: -
CDR3nt: TGTGCCAGCAGCTTATACAATTACGAGCAGTACTTC
CDR3aa: CASSLYNYEQYF

j_gene: TRBJ1-1
d_gene: TRBD1
v_gene: TRBV5-1
abundance: -
CDR3nt: TGCGCCAGCAGATCTCAGACAGGGAGCAAAGCTTTCTTT
CDR3aa: CASRSQTGSKAFF

j_gene: TRBJ2-3
d_gene: -
v_gene: TRBV5-1
abundance: few
CDR3nt: TGCGCCAGCAGCCTGCTCCCTTCCGGGACAACCGTCACAGATACGCAGTATTTT
CDR3aa: CASSLLPSGTTVTDTQYF

j_gene: TRBJ2-5
d_gene: -
v_gene: TRBV7-3
abundance: -
CDR3nt: TGTGCCAGCAGCTTAATGGGACTGGATCAAGAGACCCAGTACTTC
CDR3aa: CASSLMGLDQETQYF

j_gene: TRBJ1-5
d_gene: -
v_gene: TRBV6-5
abundance: -
CDR3nt: TGTGCCAGCAGTCCCAGGGGCGGTCAGCCCCAGCATTTT
CDR3aa: CASSPRGGQPQHF

j_gene: TRBJ2-7
d_gene: -
v_gene: TRBV7-2
abundance: many
CDR3nt: TGTGCCAGCAGCTTAGTCCCTGAATCCTACGAGCAGTACTTC
CDR3aa: CASSLVPESYEQYF

j_gene: TRBJ2-1
d_gene: -
v_gene: TRBV7-2
abundance: -
CDR3nt: TGTGCCAGCAGCTTGGTCCTGCGGGTGCAGAGCTCCTACAATGAGCAGTTCTTC
CDR3aa: CASSLVLRVQSSYNEQFF

j_gene: TRBJ1-5
d_gene: -
v_gene: TRBV4-2
abundance: few
CDR3nt: TGTGCCAGCAGCCAAGAGTACGGGGCCTCCCCTAGGCCCCAGCATTTT
CDR3aa: CASSQEYGASPRPQHF

j_gene: TRBJ1-2
d_gene: TRBD1
v_gene: TRBV9
abundance: few
CDR3nt: TGTGCCAGCAGCACAGGGGGCGAAATAAGCTACACCTTC
CDR3aa: CASSTGGEISYTF

j_gene: TRBJ1-1
d_gene: -
v_gene: TRBV14
abundance: many
CDR3nt: TGTGCCAGCAGCCTAGGACCTTACACTGAAGCTTTCTTT
CDR3aa: CASSLGPYTEAFF

j_gene: TRBJ2-4
d_gene: -
v_gene: TRBV12-3/TRBV12-4
abundance: many
CDR3nt: TGTGCCAGCAGTTTGGGGGAGAGAGACATTCAGTACTTC
CDR3aa: CASSLGERDIQYF

j_gene: TRBJ2-5
d_gene: TRBD2
v_gene: TRBV6-5
abundance: few
CDR3nt: TGTGCCAGCAGTTACCCCGGACTAGCGGGGGGGGAGACCCAGTACTTC
CDR3aa: CASSYPGLAGGETQYF

j_gene: TRBJ1-2
d_gene: -
v_gene: TRBV10-3
abundance: once
CDR3nt: TGTGCCATCAGTGAGTCGAATGGGGTCCAGGCTCGGGGCTACACCTTC
CDR3aa: CAISESNGVQARGYTF

j_gene: TRBJ2-5
d_gene: -
v_gene: TRBV6-5
abundance: few
CDR3nt: TGTGCCAGCAGTCTGACCACAGGAGAAGAGACCCAGTACTTC
CDR3aa: CASSLTTGEETQYF

j_gene: TRBJ2-5
d_gene: TRBD1
v_gene: TRBV4-1
abundance: many
CDR3nt: TGCGCCAGCAGCCAGCCGCCGGGACAGAAGTACCAAGAGACCCAGTACTTC
CDR3aa: CASSQPPGQKYQETQYF

j_gene: TRBJ2-1
d_gene: -
v_gene: TRBV5-1
abundance: many
CDR3nt: TGCGCCAGCAGCTTGGAGGGGTATGAGCAGTTCTTC
CDR3aa: CASSLEGYEQFF

j_gene: TRBJ1-3
d_gene: -
v_gene: TRBV6-1
abundance: few
CDR3nt: TGTGCCAGCAGTGAATACGGGCAGGGGAGGTCTGGAAACACCATATATTTT
CDR3aa: CASSEYGQGRSGNTIYF

j_gene: TRBJ1-2
d_gene: -
v_gene: TRBV20-1
abundance: few
CDR3nt: TGCAGTGCTCCGGCGGATAACTATGGCTACACCTTC
CDR3aa: CSAPADNYGYTF

j_gene: TRBJ2-5
d_gene: TRBD2
v_gene: TRBV19
abundance: few
CDR3nt: TGTGCCACTTTGAGGACTAGCGGGGGCCAAGAGACCCAGTACTTC
CDR3aa: CATLRTSGGQETQYF

j_gene: TRBJ1-2
d_gene: TRBD1
v_gene: TRBV6-6
abundance: -
CDR3nt: TGTGCCAGCAGTTACCCGCAGGGACAGGGGTCTTCATATGGCTACACCTTC
CDR3aa: CASSYPQGQGSSYGYTF

j_gene: TRBJ2-1
d_gene: TRBD2
v_gene: TRBV27
abundance: -
CDR3nt: TGTGCCAGTCTAGCGGGGGTCTACAATGAGCAGTTCTTC
CDR3aa: CASLAGVYNEQFF

j_gene: TRBJ2-1
d_gene: TRBD2
v_gene: TRBV6-5
abundance: -
CDR3nt: TGTGCCAGCAGTTACTCGACTAGCGGGGTCTACAATGAGCAGTTCTTC
CDR3aa: CASSYSTSGVYNEQFF

j_gene: TRBJ1-2
d_gene: -
v_gene: TRBV5-6
abundance: many
CDR3nt: TGTGCCAGCAGCTTCAGCGGAGGCTACACCTTC
CDR3aa: CASSFSGGYTF

j_gene: TRBJ2-3
d_gene: TRBD1
v_gene: TRBV7-3
abundance: -
CDR3nt: TGTGCCAGCAGCCCGGGGACAGGGTACACAGATACGCAGTATTTT
CDR3aa: CASSPGTGYTDTQYF

j_gene: TRBJ2-3
d_gene: -
v_gene: TRBV11-2
abundance: -
CDR3nt: TGTGCCAGCAGCAGGGCGGAGACCTTGGGACTCACAGATACGCAGTATTTT
CDR3aa: CASSRAETLGLTDTQYF

j_gene: TRBJ2-5
d_gene: -
v_gene: TRBV12-3/TRBV12-4
abundance: -
CDR3nt: TGTGCCAGCAGTCACGGACAGCAAGAGACCCAGTACTTC
CDR3aa: CASSHGQQETQYF

j_gene: TRBJ2-3
d_gene: TRBD2
v_gene: TRBV5-1
abundance: many
CDR3nt: TGCGCCAGCAGCCCACGGGGGGACTCCTACACAGATACGCAGTATTTT
CDR3aa: CASSPRGDSYTDTQYF

j_gene: TRBJ2-7
d_gene: -
v_gene: TRBV7-9
abundance: -
CDR3nt: TGTGCCAGCAGCTTCGGCCGAACCTACGAGCAGTACTTC
CDR3aa: CASSFGRTYEQYF

j_gene: TRBJ1-2
d_gene: TRBD1
v_gene: TRBV12-3/TRBV12-4
abundance: few
CDR3nt: TGTGCCAGCAGCCGTTCAGGGACAGAATTTAACTATGGCTACACCTTC
CDR3aa: CASSRSGTEFNYGYTF

j_gene: TRBJ2-2
d_gene: -
v_gene: TRBV5-1
abundance: many
CDR3nt: TGCGCCAGCAGCTTGGAATCTGGTAGGGGCTGGAACACCGGGGAGCTGTTTTTT
CDR3aa: CASSLESGRGWNTGELFF